The sequence of this T cell receptor (beta chain) was determined in a study of blood T cells in healthy people across ages. Study results and limitations: Diversity was estimated from one million T cells, and these estimates were considered underestimates.

Details on this clonotype: Its cognate antigen is unknown.

Through a sample-barcoded 5' primer and a J-beta primer mix, a second PCR was run for roughly 6 to 11 cycles. TCRdb analysed the 5' RACE reads with MiXCR anew, one entry per CDR3 protein. The sample holds more than 650,000 distinct CDR3 sequences, 53% seen once. This CDR3 has 13 amino acids. Trimming stripped 5 bases from V and 7 bases from J, with 13 bases between. In germline, CDR1 is SGHTA, CDR2 FQGTGA. This sequence joins TRBV7-3 and TRBJ2-3; D call uncertain. The TCR sequence derives from a man aged 80 or over in good health. The specimen sequenced was blood. The CDR3 protein is CASSPNSVNTQYF. For the CDR3, the DNA is TGTGCCAGCAGCCCAAACAGCGTCAATACGCAGTATTTT.